The clone carrying this T cell receptor beta chain occurred a few times. Its target is not known. This entry is derived from a study of T cell repertoires in cytomegalovirus infection. Across the whole study: Matching HLA type, along with CMV infection, was indicated by public TCR beta signatures.

TCRdb called the reads again in MiXCR, with one record for every CDR3 protein. Of 150,000 or so distinct CDR3 sequences in the sample, over 30% were seen once. Sequenced here: CD8+ T cells from cultured PBMCs, sampled from culture after CMV antigen stimulation. This TCR derives from a human donor in good health (CMV status not recorded). Some clones in this sample may be carry-over from other donors' samples.

The CDR3 DNA sequence: TGTGCCAGCAGCTTGAGGGGGGTTGGGACTAGCGGGTACAATGAGCAGTTCTTC. This sequence encodes CASSLRGVGTSGYNEQFF. The V call is TRBV5-6, the J call TRBJ2-1; 12 bases line up with TRBD2. This CDR3 has 18 residues. J lost 4 bases, V lost 1 base, and 9 bases had no gene match. Per the germline V gene, CDR1 is SGHDT and CDR2 is YYEEEE.